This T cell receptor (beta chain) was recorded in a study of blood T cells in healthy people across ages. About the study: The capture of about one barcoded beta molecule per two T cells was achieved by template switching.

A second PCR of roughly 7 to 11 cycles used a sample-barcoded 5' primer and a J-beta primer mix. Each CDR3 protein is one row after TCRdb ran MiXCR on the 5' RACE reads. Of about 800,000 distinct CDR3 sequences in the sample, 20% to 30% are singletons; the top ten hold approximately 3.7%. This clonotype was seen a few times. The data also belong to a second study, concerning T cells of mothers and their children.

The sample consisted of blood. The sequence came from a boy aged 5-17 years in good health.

The CDR3 DNA follows: TGTGCCAGCAGTGATGGGATGCCAGGGGGCGTCGAGACCCAGTACTTC. Translating it yields CASSDGMPGGVETQYF. V usage is TRBV25-1 and J usage is TRBJ2-1; 8 bases fit TRBD1. The J call is in doubt because the DNA end fits TRBJ2-5 better. The CDR3 covers 16 residues. Looked up from germline, CDR1 is MGHDK and CDR2 is SYGVNS.